Each of the 25 T cell receptor beta chains below was sequenced from the same sample in a study of vaccination effects on CD4 cells after COVID-19. The repertoire was sequenced with immunoSEQ multiplex PCR; TCRdb's copy has only in-frame clones and lacks some. The sample holds tens of thousands of clones; 65% to 85% are singletons and the top ten take roughly 3.9%. No antigen has been assigned to these receptors. ViraFEST used viral peptide pools to expand antigen-specific CD4+ T cells before sequencing. Isolating CD4+ T cells followed ten to eleven days of culture. No vaccinee had earlier SARS-CoV-2 infection, and nucleocapsid antibodies were negative. Sample: CD4+ T cells from PBMCs cultured with HCoV-OC43 spike peptides, taken before COVID-19 vaccination. Noted subset: HCoV-OC43 spike overlapping peptide pool stimulation. The receptors here all came from a human donor who received a COVID-19 vaccine.

The J gene is TRBJ2-3, the V gene TRBV5-1, with 7 bases that match TRBD1. The CDR3 sequence is 16 residues long. The V and J ends lost 3 bases and 4 bases, in that order; junction bases with no gene match: 11. Germline CDR1 and CDR2: SGHRS and YFSETQ. Written as DNA, the CDR3 is TGCGCCAGCAGCTGGTACAGGGGTGAGACCGCAGATACGCAGTATTTT. Protein product: CASSWYRGETADTQYF.

The chain joins TRBV9 to TRBJ2-2, with D possibly being TRBD1 (6 bases). V lost 3 bases and J 6 bases, leaving 15 bases between the germline ends. This CDR3 is built from 15 residues. Germline V gives CDR1 SGDLS, CDR2 YYNGEE. In nucleotides, the CDR3 is TGTGCCAGCAGCGCGCTCATACAGGGCCCCGGGGAGCTGTTTTTT. It is translated as CASSALIQGPGELFF.

J is TRBJ1-3 and V is TRBV7-8; D uncertain. Trimming removed 3 bases at V and 0 bases at J, with 12 bases between. From germline, CDR1 is SGHVS and CDR2 FQNEAQ. The length of the CDR3 is 16 residues. In DNA, the CDR3 is TGTGCCAGCAGCTTTCTCCCGGGTACCTCTGGAAACACCATATATTTT. The encoded protein is CASSFLPGTSGNTIYF.

The J gene is TRBJ1-1, the V gene TRBV5-1; D may be TRBD1 (6 bases). Germline V CDR1 and CDR2: SGHRS, YFSETQ. Trimming took off 3 bases at V and 1 base at J, with 13 bases between the two ends. The CDR3 runs to 15 residues. CDR3 sequence (DNA): TGCGCCAGCAGCTCGATCGGACAGCCGAACACTGAAGCTTTCTTT. It codes for CASSSIGQPNTEAFF.

The sample holds a few counts of this clone. The V gene is TRBV7-2, the J gene TRBJ1-1, with 9 positions matching TRBD1. CDR3 length equals 13 residues. The germline V gene has CDR1 SGHTA and CDR2 FQGNSA. V lost 4 bases, J lost 10 bases, and 7 bases stayed unmatched. This CDR3 reads CASSSDRGNRAFF. CDR3 sequence (DNA): TGTGCCAGCAGCTCAGACAGGGGGAATAGAGCTTTCTTT.

The chain links TRBV7-3 to TRBJ2-3; TRBD1 is a possible D gene (5 bases). V dropped 5 bases and J dropped 0 bases, with 12 bases sitting between them. Germline CDR1 is SGHTA and CDR2 is FQGTGA. The CDR3 covers 15 residues. The CDR3 bases are TGTGCCAGCAGCCGGACACCCGCGAGCACAGATACGCAGTATTTT. As protein: CASSRTPASTDTQYF.

This clone was observed a handful of times. This chain uses TRBV7-8 with TRBJ1-6; D gene uncertain. Germline CDR1 reads SGHVS; CDR2 reads FQNEAQ. The CDR3 is made up of 14 amino acids. With 4 bases removed from V and 7 bases from J, the gap between germline ends came to 11 bases. The CDR3 DNA is TGTGCCAGCAGCTCAACCGGGCCGAATTCACCCCTCCACTTT. Its translation: CASSSTGPNSPLHF.

The gene calls are TRBV30 and TRBJ1-1, with D unclear. The germline gives CDR1 GTSNPN, CDR2 SVGIG (reference sequence). The V end lost 5 bases, the J end lost 1 base, and 11 bases lay between the germline ends. The CDR3 extends over 13 amino acids. The CDR3 DNA sequence: TGTGCCTGGCGAAAAACGTCGAACACTGAAGCTTTCTTT. Translating it yields CAWRKTSNTEAFF.

The chain has TRBV5-6 and TRBJ1-4; D possibly corresponds to TRBD1 (5 bases). V shed 0 bases and J shed 6 bases, with 9 bases lying between them. The germline V gene has CDR1 SGHDT and CDR2 YYEEEE. The CDR3 covers 14 residues. The CDR3 nucleotides are TGTGCCAGCAGCTTGGCCGGGACGGATGAAAAACTGTTTTTT. Translating it yields CASSLAGTDEKLFF.

The rearrangement uses TRBV7-8 and TRBJ2-3; D possibly corresponds to TRBD1 (6 bases). V lost 5 bases and J lost 4, with 16 bases in between. The CDR3 is made up of 15 amino acids. CDR1 SGHVS and CDR2 FQNEAQ come from the germline V gene. CDR3 DNA sequence: TGTGCCAGCAGCCCGGCGGGCAGGGGCGCAGATACGCAGTATTTT. Its translation is CASSPAGRGADTQYF.

The genes are TRBV6-1 and TRBJ2-5; D not resolved. Germline V gene sequence: CDR1 MNHNS, CDR2 SASEGT. The CDR3 contains 16 residues. Between the trimmed V and J ends, which lost 3 bases and 0 bases, there was a span of 14 bases. CDR3 sequence (DNA): TGTGCCAGCAGTGAGAAGACGTGGATGTACCAAGAGACCCAGTACTTC. This gives the protein CASSEKTWMYQETQYF.

J is TRBJ1-4 and V is TRBV7-2; D is unresolved. This CDR3 is built from 15 residues. Germline V gene lookup returns CDR1 SGHTA and CDR2 FQGNSA. Between the trimmed V and J ends, which lost 2 bases and 2 bases, there was a span of 9 bases. CDR3 nucleotide sequence: TGTGCCAGCAGCTTACGGCTGACGACTAATGAAAAACTGTTTTTT. Its protein is CASSLRLTTNEKLFF.

J is TRBJ2-2 and V is TRBV6-5; maybe TRBD2 (7 bases). Germline CDR1 and CDR2: MNHEY and SVGAGI. V was clipped by 4 bases and J by 4 bases, with 13 bases between them. The CDR3 length is 15 residues. The CDR3 bases are TGTGCCAGCAGTTGGGAGGGGGGAGGCACCGGGGAGCTGTTTTTT. It specifies CASSWEGGGTGELFF.

This clone was seen a few times. The chain couples TRBV5-8 to TRBJ2-2; D gene uncertain. Looked up from germline, CDR1 is SGHTS and CDR2 is YDEGEE. V lost 0 bases and J lost 3, with 9 bases in between. This CDR3 is built from 15 residues. CDR3 sequence (DNA): TGTGCCAGCAGCTTGGAAAGGGCCTACACCGGGGAGCTGTTTTTT. Amino acid sequence: CASSLERAYTGELFF.

As for this clone: This same CDR3 is encoded by further DNA sequences in the sample. The rearrangement uses TRBV5-1 and TRBJ2-5, with a weak D call TRBD1 (5 bases). The V end was cut by 0 bases, the J end by 2 bases, with 5 bases between. The CDR3 has 13 residues. Germline V gene data show CDR1 as SGHRS and CDR2 as YFSETQ. DNA for the CDR3: TGCGCCAGCAGCTTGGGACAGCAAGAGACCCAGTACTTC. Translating it yields CASSLGQQETQYF.

The chain joins TRBV5-6 to TRBJ2-7, with 9 bases aligning to TRBD1. V lost 4 bases, J lost 5 bases, and 10 bases stayed unmatched. This CDR3 is 15 amino acids long. CDR1 SGHDT and CDR2 YYEEEE come from the germline V gene. The CDR3 reads CASSHGRQGVHEQYV. The CDR3, as DNA: TGTGCCAGCAGCCACGGAAGACAGGGGGTCCACGAGCAGTACGTC.

V is TRBV6-5 and J is TRBJ1-5, with no clear D. V gave up 0 bases and J gave up 1 base, with 7 bases separating them. The CDR3 sequence is 15 residues long. Germline V CDR1 and CDR2: MNHEY, SVGAGI. CDR3 amino acids: CASSYSSASNQPQHF. As DNA, the CDR3 is TGTGCCAGCAGTTACTCCAGTGCGAGCAATCAGCCCCAGCATTTT.

This clone has only a few counts. The chain has TRBV18 and TRBJ2-1, with a weak D call TRBD1 (6 bases). The V end was cut by 5 bases, the J end by 7 bases, with 18 bases between. CDR3 length equals 15 residues. Germline V lookup: CDR1 KGHSH, CDR2 LQKENI. The chain's CDR3 is CASSRSVITGNEQFF. In nucleotides, the CDR3 is TGTGCCAGCTCAAGAAGCGTTATTACAGGGAATGAGCAGTTCTTC.

The V and J genes are TRBV28 and TRBJ2-5; D unresolved. Germline-derived CDR1 and CDR2 are MDHEN and SYDVKM. With 8 bases removed from V and 4 bases from J, the gap between germline ends came to 11 bases. This CDR3 region has 12 residues. CDR3 bases: TGTGCCAGCGCCGGGTTCCCAGAGACCCAGTACTTC. Translation: CASAGFPETQYF.

The CDR3 loop reads CASDRVQNIQYF. Written as DNA, the CDR3 is TGTGCCAGTGACAGGGTCCAAAACATTCAGTACTTC. This chain links TRBV19 with TRBJ2-4; 7 bases map to TRBD1. After removal of 8 bases from V and 5 bases from J, the junction contained 3 bases not matched to a gene. This CDR3 comprises 12 residues. The germline CDR1 and CDR2 sequences are LNHDA and SQIVND (reference sequence).

The V gene is TRBV11-2, the J gene TRBJ2-5; 9 nucleotides align to TRBD1. The germline V gene encodes CDR1 SGHAT and CDR2 FQNNGV. The trim removed 4 bases at V and 3 bases at J, leaving 9 bases unmatched. The CDR3 runs 16 residues. CDR3 sequence: CASSSMATGGKETQYF. CDR3 coding DNA: TGTGCCAGCAGCTCGATGGCGACAGGGGGGAAAGAGACCCAGTACTTC.

The chain recombines TRBV7-3 with TRBJ1-5, with D hard to call. From germline, CDR1 is SGHTA and CDR2 FQGTGA. The CDR3 has 15 amino acids. Trimming stripped 1 base from V and 3 bases from J, with 10 bases between. CDR3 in amino acids: CASSLKGRNNQPQHF. The DNA of the CDR3 is TGTGCCAGCAGCTTAAAGGGCAGGAACAATCAGCCCCAGCATTTT. Looking up the rest from reference TRBV7-3 and TRBJ1-5 gives the full variable domain: GAGVSQTPSNKVTEKGKYVELRCDPISGHTALYWYRQSLGQGPEFLIYFQGTGAADDSGLPNDRFFAVRPEGSVSTLKIQRTERGDSAVYLCASSLKGRNNQPQHFGDGTRLSIL.

A few counts support this clone. V gene TRBV4-2 combines with J gene TRBJ1-4; D may be TRBD1 (5 bases). V lost 0 bases and J 10 bases, leaving 12 bases between the germline ends. Germline-derived CDR1 and CDR2 are LGHNA and YNFKEQ. CDR3 length: 14 amino acids. DNA of the CDR3: TGTGCCAGCAGCCAAGATCGGGGGATGGGAAAACTGTTTTTT. It codes for CASSQDRGMGKLFF.

The chain has TRBV7-3 and TRBJ2-5; 9 nucleotides match TRBD2. From germline, CDR1 is SGHTA and CDR2 FQGTGA. The CDR3 has 14 residues. The trim removed 2 bases at V and 4 bases at J, leaving 2 bases unmatched. The CDR3: CASSLAGGVETQYF. CDR3 DNA: TGTGCCAGCAGCTTAGCGGGGGGGGTAGAGACCCAGTACTTC.

The V gene is TRBV7-8, the J gene TRBJ1-4; D gene ambiguous. Trimming shortened V by 5 bases and J by 3 bases, and 19 bases separated the two germline ends. This CDR3 has 17 amino acids. Germline CDR1 and CDR2: SGHVS and FQNEAQ. The CDR3 here is CASSPPLPTSANEKLFF. The CDR3 region has the DNA TGTGCCAGCAGCCCCCCCCTCCCCACTTCGGCTAATGAAAAACTGTTTTTT.